This is a list of T cell receptor beta chains from one sample in a study of blood T cell repertoires in COVID-19. Method: immunoSEQ multiplex PCR; TCRdb's copy keeps in-frame clones and lacks some. Of 150,000 to 180,000 clones in the sample, approximately 80% were seen once. Material for sequencing was peripheral blood. The receptors shown here come from a woman between 55 and 75 years old with COVID-19, enrolled during active disease. Each CDR3 is given with its conserved first and last residue. The D gene is left open where the match is weak. Size values are once, few and many counts, or a class for expanded clones, and some rows have none.

D	J	V	size	CDR3	DNA
TRBD1	TRBJ1-2	TRBV20-1	.	CSAQDRVGYTF	TGCAGTGCTCAAGACAGGGTCGGCTACACCTTC
.	TRBJ2-3	TRBV3-1/TRBV3-2	.	CASSPLRGNTDTQYF	TGTGCCAGCAGCCCTCTCCGGGGTAACACAGATACGCAGTATTTT
TRBD2	TRBJ2-5	TRBV11-2	.	CASSLGLAGRETQYF	TGTGCCAGCAGCTTAGGATTAGCGGGTCGAGAGACCCAGTACTTC
.	TRBJ1-4	TRBV7-7	.	CAVGLGGTNEKLFF	TGTGCCGTCGGCCTGGGGGGGACTAATGAAAAACTGTTTTTT
TRBD2	TRBJ2-7	TRBV11-1	.	CASSTGTSGTYEQYF	TGTGCCAGCAGCACAGGGACTAGCGGGACCTACGAGCAGTACTTC
.	TRBJ1-1	TRBV12-5	.	CASGSGEGWVNTEAFF	TGTGCTAGTGGCTCAGGGGAGGGCTGGGTGAACACTGAAGCTTTCTTT
.	TRBJ1-5	TRBV5-6	.	CASSQSWERDQPQHF	TGTGCCAGCTCCCAAAGTTGGGAGAGGGATCAGCCCCAGCATTTT
.	TRBJ1-5	TRBV6-5	.	CASSYSGGNNQPQHF	TGTGCCAGCAGTTACTCAGGAGGGAACAATCAGCCCCAGCATTTT
TRBD1	TRBJ1-1	TRBV6-5	.	CASTSTGGADTEAFF	TGTGCCAGCACCTCGACAGGGGGCGCGGACACTGAAGCTTTCTTT
.	TRBJ2-1	TRBV7-3	.	CASSLSPPSGSSYNEQFF	TGTGCCAGCAGCTTAAGCCCCCCCAGTGGGAGCTCCTACAATGAGCAGTTCTTC
TRBD1	TRBJ1-1	TRBV27	.	CASSFRQGRNSEAFF	TGTGCCAGCAGTTTTCGACAGGGGAGGAATTCTGAAGCTTTCTTT
TRBD2	TRBJ2-4	TRBV6-1	.	CASSGREGRVNIQYF	TGTGCCAGCAGTGGGCGGGAGGGCCGGGTAAACATTCAGTACTTC
.	TRBJ1-5	TRBV29-1	.	CSALTGGNQPQHF	TGCAGCGCCTTGACGGGGGGAAATCAGCCCCAGCATTTT
.	TRBJ1-1	TRBV6-5	.	CASKIIVNTEAFF	TGTGCCAGCAAAATCATAGTGAACACTGAAGCTTTCTTT
.	TRBJ2-5	TRBV19	.	CASSIGQGGTQYF	TGTGCCAGTAGTATTGGGCAGGGCGGGACCCAGTACTTC
TRBD2	TRBJ2-7	TRBV15	few	CATSRLAGDKAYEQYF	TGTGCCACCTCTCGACTAGCGGGAGACAAGGCCTACGAGCAGTACTTC
TRBD1	TRBJ2-3	TRBV9	.	CASSLSYRGQGGSSTDTQYF	TGTGCCAGCAGCCTTAGCTACAGGGGGCAGGGCGGGTCTAGCACAGATACGCAGTATTTT
TRBD1	TRBJ1-2	TRBV19	once	CASSPRDRGFYGYTF	TGTGCCAGTAGTCCCCGGGACAGGGGATTCTATGGCTACACCTTC
.	TRBJ1-2	TRBV27	.	CASSPQGGGYTF	TGTGCCAGCAGTCCACAGGGTGGGGGCTACACCTTC
.	TRBJ2-5	TRBV5-1	.	CASRSDTQAQYF	TGCGCCAGCAGATCAGACACACAGGCCCAGTACTTC
TRBD2	TRBJ2-1	TRBV6-5	once	CASRWTRNSYNEQFF	TGTGCCAGCAGGTGGACTAGGAACTCCTACAATGAGCAGTTCTTC
.	TRBJ1-6	TRBV5-1	.	CASSLAGLSGMNSPLHF	TGCGCCAGCAGCCTGGCAGGGCTGTCAGGGATGAATTCACCCCTCCACTTT
.	TRBJ1-3	TRBV3-1/TRBV3-2	.	CASSIIPGSSGNTIYF	TGTGCCAGCAGCATAATCCCAGGGTCCTCTGGAAACACCATATATTTT
.	TRBJ1-2	TRBV6-6	.	CASRDYNYGYTF	TGTGCCAGCAGGGACTATAACTATGGCTACACCTTC
TRBD1	TRBJ1-2	TRBV14	.	CASSRGQGDYGYTF	TGTGCCAGCAGCCGTGGACAGGGAGACTATGGCTACACCTTC
.	TRBJ2-3	TRBV6-5	.	CATGTRYTDTQYF	TGTGCCACCGGGACACGTTACACAGATACGCAGTATTTT
TRBD2	TRBJ2-1	TRBV5-1	.	CASSLYFTRLAGASYNEQFF	TGCGCCAGCAGCTTGTATTTTACACGGCTAGCGGGGGCCTCCTACAATGAGCAGTTCTTC
.	TRBJ1-6	TRBV2	.	CASSDRRRDNSPLHF	TGTGCCAGCAGTGATAGGCGGAGGGATAATTCACCCCTCCACTTT
.	TRBJ1-2	TRBV5-1	.	CASSLDLPGDYGYTF	TGCGCCAGCAGCTTGGACCTGCCGGGAGACTATGGCTACACCTTC
.	TRBJ2-2	TRBV2	.	CASSEERHPTGELFF	TGTGCCAGCAGTGAAGAGCGGCATCCCACCGGGGAGCTGTTTTTT
TRBD2	TRBJ2-3	TRBV29-1	.	CSVESPTSGNTQYF	TGCAGCGTTGAAAGTCCGACTAGCGGGAATACGCAGTATTTT
TRBD1	TRBJ1-5	TRBV7-9	.	CASSATPGQGGGSNQPQHF	TGTGCCAGCAGCGCAACCCCGGGACAGGGCGGGGGTAGCAATCAGCCCCAGCATTTT
.	TRBJ1-2	TRBV2	once	CASSEGGAGNYGYTF	TGTGCCAGCAGTGAAGGGGGCGCCGGTAACTATGGCTACACCTTC
TRBD1	TRBJ1-2	TRBV5-5	.	CASSLGQGNYGYTF	TGTGCCAGCAGCTTGGGACAGGGGAACTATGGCTACACCTTC
TRBD2	TRBJ2-1	TRBV5-4	.	CASSLGSGGPSSYNEQFF	TGTGCCAGCAGCTTGGGTAGCGGGGGGCCCAGCTCCTACAATGAGCAGTTCTTC
TRBD1	TRBJ1-3	TRBV29-1	.	CSVTPGDRGSGNTIYF	TGCAGCGTCACTCCGGGGGACAGGGGCTCTGGAAACACCATATATTTT
TRBD1	TRBJ2-5	TRBV20-1	.	CSASRTGAAKTQYF	TGCAGTGCTAGTCGAACAGGGGCGGCAAAGACCCAGTACTTC
TRBD1	TRBJ2-1	TRBV30	.	CAWVRQGLAYNEQFF	TGTGCCTGGGTCCGACAGGGATTAGCCTACAATGAGCAGTTCTTC
TRBD1	TRBJ1-3	TRBV2	.	CASNRGGNSGNTIYF	TGTGCCAGCAACAGGGGCGGGAACTCTGGAAACACCATATATTTT
TRBD1	TRBJ1-6	TRBV25-1	.	CASRPVGQVNSPLHF	TGTGCCAGCAGGCCGGTGGGACAGGTTAATTCACCCCTCCACTTT
TRBD1	TRBJ1-4	TRBV6-5	once	CASSTGGSGEKLFF	TGTGCCAGCAGTACAGGGGGCTCGGGTGAAAAACTGTTTTTT
TRBD2	TRBJ2-2	TRBV5-1	.	CASSLGPGGGELFF	TGCGCCAGCAGCCTCGGGCCGGGGGGCGGGGAGCTGTTTTTT
TRBD2	TRBJ2-5	TRBV5-1	few	CASSLEPSGSRQETQYF	TGCGCCAGCAGCTTGGAGCCTAGCGGGAGTAGACAAGAGACCCAGTACTTC
TRBD1	TRBJ2-3	TRBV7-8	.	CASSLGGTGDQGTQYF	TGTGCCAGCAGCTTAGGGGGCACAGGGGACCAAGGAACGCAGTATTTT
TRBD1	TRBJ1-4	TRBV7-2	.	CASSIQGAGEKLFF	TGTGCCAGCAGCATCCAGGGGGCGGGTGAAAAACTGTTTTTT
TRBD2	TRBJ2-2	TRBV18	few	CASSPLGLAGVAGELFF	TGTGCCAGCTCACCGCTTGGACTAGCGGGAGTTGCCGGGGAGCTGTTTTTT
.	TRBJ2-2	TRBV3-1/TRBV3-2	once	CASSQAVYTGELFF	TGTGCCAGCAGCCAAGCCGTCTACACCGGGGAGCTGTTTTTT
.	TRBJ1-1	TRBV10-3	few	CAISPTATEAFF	TGTGCCATCAGTCCCACAGCCACTGAAGCTTTCTTT
TRBD2	TRBJ2-5	TRBV2	.	CASTQRGLKEETQYF	TGTGCCAGCACCCAAAGGGGACTAAAGGAAGAGACCCAGTACTTC
TRBD1	TRBJ2-5	TRBV7-9	.	CASSPNWDRGTETQYF	TGTGCCAGCAGCCCAAATTGGGACAGGGGAACAGAGACCCAGTACTTC
.	TRBJ1-1	TRBV19	.	CASSIGTTFGNTEAFF	TGTGCCAGTAGTATCGGGACAACCTTTGGGAACACTGAAGCTTTCTTT
.	TRBJ1-5	TRBV7-2	.	CASSPYSNQPQHF	TGTGCCAGCAGCCCCTATAGCAATCAGCCCCAGCATTTT
.	TRBJ1-3	TRBV2	few	CASSSDRSSGNTIYF	TGTGCCAGCAGCTCAGACAGGAGCTCTGGAAACACCATATATTTT
.	TRBJ1-1	TRBV10-2	.	CASRAALNTEAFF	TGCGCCAGCAGGGCAGCGCTGAACACTGAAGCTTTCTTT
.	TRBJ1-1	TRBV6-5	.	CATAGPSEAFF	TGTGCCACCGCGGGGCCGAGTGAAGCTTTCTTT